The clone carrying this T cell receptor beta chain showed up many times. Its antigen is not known. From approximately 400 ng of RNA, a library with molecular barcoded alpha/delta and beta/gamma adaptors was made. TCRdb reprocessed the reads via MiXCR and lists one record per CDR3 protein. The sample contains 85,000 to 100,000 distinct CDR3 sequences, roughly 21% of which appear only once. The sample comes from a study of read filtering for tumor transcriptome and immune sequencing. The overall study: RNA-seq yielded only about 75 to 1,400 TCR reads, IR-seq about 4.05 to 11 million. General observations from the study: The sorted CD138-negative fraction was a mixed bone marrow immune population, not purified T cells. Single-read clonotypes: approximately 87% of IR-seq clonotypes (roughly 4% of reads), 74.6% of RNA-seq clonotypes (nearly 45% of reads).

Losses at the gene ends were 3 bases for V and 4 bases for J; bases not matched to a gene: 3. Germline assignment: CDR1 SGDLS and CDR2 YYNGEE. The CDR3 is 16 amino acids. Sample: a population of CD138-negative cells sorted from bone marrow. The chain couples TRBV9 to TRBJ2-1; 14 bases line up with TRBD2. The TCR sequence derives from a donor at least 40 years old with multiple myeloma. The DNA for the CDR3 is TGTGCCAGCAGCGGGGGACTAGCGGGAGTGTACAATGAGCAGTTCTTC. It yields the protein CASSGGLAGVYNEQFF.